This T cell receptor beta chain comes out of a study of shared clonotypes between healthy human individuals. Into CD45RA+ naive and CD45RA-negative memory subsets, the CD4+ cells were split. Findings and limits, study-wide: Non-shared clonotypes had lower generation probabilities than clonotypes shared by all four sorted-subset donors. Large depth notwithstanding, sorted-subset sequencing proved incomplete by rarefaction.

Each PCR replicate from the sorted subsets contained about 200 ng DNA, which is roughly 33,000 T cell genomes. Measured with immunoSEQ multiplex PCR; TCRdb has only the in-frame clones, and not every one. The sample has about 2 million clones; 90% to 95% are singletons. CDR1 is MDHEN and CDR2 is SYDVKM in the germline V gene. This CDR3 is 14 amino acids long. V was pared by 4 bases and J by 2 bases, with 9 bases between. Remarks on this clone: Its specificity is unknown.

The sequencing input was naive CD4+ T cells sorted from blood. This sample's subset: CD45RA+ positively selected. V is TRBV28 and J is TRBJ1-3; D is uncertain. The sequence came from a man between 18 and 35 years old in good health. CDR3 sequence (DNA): TGTGCCAGCAGTTCCCCAAGTCCTGGAAACACCATATATTTT. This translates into CASSSPSPGNTIYF.